These 4 T cell receptor beta chains came from one sample sequenced in a study of T cell responses to AZD1222 COVID-19 vaccine. The table came from immunoSEQ multiplex PCR; TCRdb's copy has only in-frame clones and leaves some out. The table has around 150,000 clones, over 80% seen once; the top ten hold approximately 6.5%. Source: peripheral blood, taken 28 days after the second AZD1222 dose. The source is an adult who received the AZD1222 COVID-19 vaccine.

V usage is TRBV5-4 and J usage is TRBJ2-1; D not resolved. Germline CDR1 and CDR2: SGHNT and YYREEE (reference sequence). The V end lost 4 bases, the J end lost 6 bases, and 17 bases lay between the germline ends. The CDR3 spans 15 residues. CDR3 nucleotides: TGTGCCAGCAGCCTTATGGCTAGTAGACCCAATGAGCAGTTCTTC. This gives the protein CASSLMASRPNEQFF.

The J gene is TRBJ2-3, the V gene TRBV6-5, with a weak D call TRBD1 (5 bases). CDR1 and CDR2 (germline): MNHEY, SVGAGI. V lost 4 bases and J 0 bases, leaving 8 bases between the germline ends. The CDR3 sequence is 14 residues long. The CDR3 coding sequence is TGTGCCAGCAGTTCGACAGCAAGCACAGATACGCAGTATTTT. Translated: CASSSTASTDTQYF.

In DNA form, the CDR3 reads TGTGCCAGCAGCTGGGACAGGTATAATGAAAAACTGTTTTTT. It encodes CASSWDRYNEKLFF. V is TRBV5-6 and J is TRBJ1-4, with 8 bases fitting TRBD1. Germline V gene sequence: CDR1 SGHDT, CDR2 YYEEEE. This CDR3 comprises 14 residues. The junction had 2 bases not matched to a gene; V was cut back by 3 bases and J by 4 bases.

The chain carries TRBV4-1 and TRBJ2-3, with no clear D. The CDR3 length is 14 residues. CDR1 is MGHRA and CDR2 is YSYEKL in the germline V gene. V lost 3 bases, J lost 1 base, and 8 bases lay in between. The CDR3: CASSQGRGTDTQYF. In nucleotides, the CDR3 is TGCGCCAGCAGCCAGGGTCGCGGCACAGATACGCAGTATTTT.